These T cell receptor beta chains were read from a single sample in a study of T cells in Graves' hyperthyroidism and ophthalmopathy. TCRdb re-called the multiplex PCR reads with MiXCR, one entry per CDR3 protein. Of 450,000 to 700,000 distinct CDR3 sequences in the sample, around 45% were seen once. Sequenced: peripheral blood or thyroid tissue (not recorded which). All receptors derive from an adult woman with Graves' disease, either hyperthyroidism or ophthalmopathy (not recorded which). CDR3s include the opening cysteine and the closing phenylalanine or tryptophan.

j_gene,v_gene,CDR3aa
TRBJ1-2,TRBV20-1,CSGRDSGTWGYTF
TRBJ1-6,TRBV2,CASSEDRGSYNSPLHF
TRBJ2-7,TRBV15,CATKTGTGVLEQYF
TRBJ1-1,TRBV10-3,CAIGPTGTGFTEAFF
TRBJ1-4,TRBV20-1,CSAEDSEELFF
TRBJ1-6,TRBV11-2,CASSPSGGSSGSPLHF
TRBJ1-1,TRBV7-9,CASSLYRDTEAFF
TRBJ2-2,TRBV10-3,CAIREATAVTGELFF
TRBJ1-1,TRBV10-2,CASSLPGQGNTEAFF
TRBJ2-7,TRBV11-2,CASSEVWGAGYEQYF
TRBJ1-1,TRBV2,CASSDVFEEAFF
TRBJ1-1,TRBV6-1,CASSPVAGGMAEAFF
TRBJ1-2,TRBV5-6,CASSLDPDPSGYTF
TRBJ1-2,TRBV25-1,CASSGGLSPYTF
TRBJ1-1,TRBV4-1,CASSQVEGNTEAFF
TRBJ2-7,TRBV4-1,CASSQFPSGSYEQYF
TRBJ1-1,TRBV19,CASRVTGGVTEAFF
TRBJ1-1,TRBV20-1,CSARRTPTEAFF
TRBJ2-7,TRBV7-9,CASSPQDRGYEQYF
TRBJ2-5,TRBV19,CASSTGPYETQYF
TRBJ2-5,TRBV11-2,CASSFPDFEETQYF
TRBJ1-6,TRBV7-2,CASSLADSLSLHF
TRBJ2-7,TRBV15,CATSSLGRVAGSYEQYF
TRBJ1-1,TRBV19,CASSIDRDTEAFF
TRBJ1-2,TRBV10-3,CAINAGRNYGYTF
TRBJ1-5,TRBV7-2,CASSSRQGGPQHF
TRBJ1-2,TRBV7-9,CASSLRVSPIYGYTF
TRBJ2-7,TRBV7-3,CASSLLAGRGEQYF
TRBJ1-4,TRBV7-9,CASSLSSGYNEKLFF
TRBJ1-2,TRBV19,CASSRGQNYGYTF
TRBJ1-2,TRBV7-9,CASSPALANYGYTF
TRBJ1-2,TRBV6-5,CASSRQGGNGYTF
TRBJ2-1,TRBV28,CASLPDGSYNEQFF
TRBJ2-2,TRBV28,CASSSGEGDTGELSW
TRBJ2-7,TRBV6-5,CASSYQHARAPYELYF